This T cell receptor beta chain was captured by sequencing in a study of cytomegalovirus exposure and HLA in healthy donors. This clone was picked up a small number of times. Its target is unknown. The CDR3 has 13 residues. In germline, CDR1 is MNHEY, CDR2 SMNVEV (reference sequence). The ends lost 3 bases at V and 6 bases at J; junction bases unmatched: 1. It was with 60 Vbeta and 13 Jbeta primers that the PCR ran. Only in-frame clones appear in the TCRdb table, and some are missing; sequencing was by immunoSEQ multiplex PCR. The sample has under 250,000 clones, less than 85% seen once; the top ten hold 0.63%. General study findings and limits: Analyzed later, most CMV-associated TCR beta chains appeared HLA-restricted. In vitro testing confirmed a few CMV-associated chains as specific for CMV antigens.

The receptor comes from a man between 18 and 35 years old in good health and CMV-seronegative. The chain couples TRBV27 to TRBJ1-4, with 7 nucleotides matching TRBD1. The sequenced sample consisted of PBMCs. DNA for the CDR3: TGTGCCAGCAGTTTTCAGGGGGATGAAAAACTGTTTTTT. Protein product: CASSFQGDEKLFF.